This paragraph reports one T cell receptor beta chain. The antigen remains unidentified. This entry is derived from a study of cytomegalovirus exposure and HLA in healthy donors. Study observations and caveats: Available immune exposure information was restricted to CMV serostatus only. With later analysis, a missense DCLRE1C variant became linked to TCR beta V- and J-gene trimming.

Use of 60 Vbeta and 13 Jbeta primers characterized the PCR. Here immunoSEQ multiplex PCR was the method, and the copy in TCRdb shows in-frame clones only, minus some. The sample contains about 110,000 clones, 77% of which appear only once. Trimming stripped 1 base from V and 2 bases from J, with 3 bases between. The germline gives CDR1 PRHDT, CDR2 FYEKMQ (reference sequence). The CDR3 loop spans 13 amino acids. This receptor was taken from a male donor in good health and CMV-seronegative. The sequenced sample was PBMCs. The chain is built from TRBV13 and TRBJ1-5; D gene uncertain. The CDR3 nucleotides read TGTGCCAGCAGCTTAGCAGGCAATCAGCCCCAGCATTTT. Its protein is CASSLAGNQPQHF.